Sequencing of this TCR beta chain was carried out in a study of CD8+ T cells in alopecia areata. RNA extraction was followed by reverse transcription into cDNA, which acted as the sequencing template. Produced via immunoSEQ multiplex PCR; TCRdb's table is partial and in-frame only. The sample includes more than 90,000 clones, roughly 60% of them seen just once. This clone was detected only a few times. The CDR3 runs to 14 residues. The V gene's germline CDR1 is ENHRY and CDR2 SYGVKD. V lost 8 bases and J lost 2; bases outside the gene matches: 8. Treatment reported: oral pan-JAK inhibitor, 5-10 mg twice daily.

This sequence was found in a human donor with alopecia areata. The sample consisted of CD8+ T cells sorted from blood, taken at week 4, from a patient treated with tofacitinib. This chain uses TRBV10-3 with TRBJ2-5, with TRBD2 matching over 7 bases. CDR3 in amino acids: CAIAQLAGQETQYF. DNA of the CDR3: TGTGCCATCGCCCAATTAGCGGGTCAAGAGACCCAGTACTTC.